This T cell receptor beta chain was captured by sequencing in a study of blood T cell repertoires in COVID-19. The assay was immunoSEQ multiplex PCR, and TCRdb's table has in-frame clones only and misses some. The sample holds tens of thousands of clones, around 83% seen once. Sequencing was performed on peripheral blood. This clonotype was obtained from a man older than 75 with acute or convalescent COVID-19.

The CDR3 region has the DNA TGTGCCAGCAGCTCGGGGGCGGGAGGGACCCCCGACGGGACAGATACGCAGTATTTT. Translating gives CASSSGAGGTPDGTDTQYF. The genes are TRBV7-9 and TRBJ2-3, with 9 bases fitting TRBD2. The germline CDR1 and CDR2 sequences are SEHNR and FQNEAQ (reference sequence). The CDR3 has 19 residues. After removal of 4 bases from V and 3 bases from J, the junction contained 17 bases not matched to a gene.